This is a list of T cell receptor beta chains from one sample in a study of T cells in Graves' hyperthyroidism and ophthalmopathy. TCRdb itself ran the multiplex PCR reads through MiXCR, one entry per CDR3 protein. Of approximately 300,000 distinct CDR3 sequences listed, around 15% are singletons. Material: blood. The receptors were gathered from an older woman with Graves' ophthalmopathy. Each CDR3 is given with its conserved first and last residue. Fields, in order: D gene, clone size, V gene, J gene, CDR3 DNA, CDR3 protein. The D gene is left open where the match is weak. Size is omitted from some rows. Given values are once, few, many or a class for expanded clones.

.,once,TRBV12-3/TRBV12-4,TRBJ2-7,TGTGCCAGCAGTGGCGTCTGGGGCGGGAACACAGGCCAAGGGTATCGGGGGACCGAGCAGTACTTC,CASSGVWGGNTGQGYRGTEQYF
TRBD1,many,TRBV7-2,TRBJ1-1,TGTGCCAGCAGCCCGTGGGGACAGGGGTCGGCTTTCTTT,CASSPWGQGSAFF
.,many,TRBV3-1,TRBJ2-7,TGTGCCAGCAGCCAAGATGGAGAAAGCGAGCAGTACTTC,CASSQDGESEQYF
.,.,TRBV30,TRBJ2-1,TGTGCCTACGACGTGGGGATTTACAATGAGCAGTTCTTC,CAYDVGIYNEQFF
.,.,TRBV11-2,TRBJ1-6,TGTGCCAGCAGCCAAGATGGCCCCGAGAATTCACCCCTCCACTTT,CASSQDGPENSPLHF
TRBD1,many,TRBV2,TRBJ1-5,TGTGCCAGCAGTAGTCGAGAGACAGGGGGGAAGCCCCAGCATTTT,CASSSRETGGKPQHF
.,.,TRBV27,TRBJ1-6,TGTGCCAGCAGTTCAGGTTATTCACCCCTCCACTTT,CASSSGYSPLHF
.,many,TRBV6-1,TRBJ1-1,TGTGCCAGCAGTGAAGGAGGAGGAACTGAAGCTTTCTTT,CASSEGGGTEAFF
.,many,TRBV28,TRBJ2-5,TGTGCCAGCACCGTAAGCTTACAGTCAGAGACCCAGTACTTC,CASTVSLQSETQYF
TRBD1,few,TRBV6-6,TRBJ1-1,TGTGCCAGCAGTTACTCGCAGGGGGGGAATGAAGCTTTCTTT,CASSYSQGGNEAFF
TRBD1,.,TRBV14,TRBJ1-1,TGTGCCAGCAGCCCTGGGACAGGGGGACCTGAAGCTTTCTTT,CASSPGTGGPEAFF
.,.,TRBV5-8,TRBJ1-5,TGTGCCAGCAGCTTGGGGAAAAATCAGCCCCAGCATTTT,CASSLGKNQPQHF
.,many,TRBV7-2,TRBJ2-1,TGTGCCAGCAGCCGAGGACATAGCTCCTACAATGAGCAGTTCTTC,CASSRGHSSYNEQFF
TRBD1,few,TRBV5-6,TRBJ2-5,TGTGCCAGCAGCCTTTACAGGGGGGAGACCCAGTACTTC,CASSLYRGETQYF
.,.,TRBV27,TRBJ2-4,TGTGCCAGCAGTTTGTGGTTCCCGGGGTTAGCCAAAAACATTCGGTACTTC,CASSLWFPGLAKNIRYF
.,.,TRBV20-1,TRBJ2-3,TGCAGTGCACGCGACCGGGCGGGATCAGATACGCAGTATTTT,CSARDRAGSDTQYF
.,many,TRBV4-3,TRBJ2-5,TGCGCCAGCAGCCAAGGTTCACAAGAGACCCAGTACTTC,CASSQGSQETQYF
.,many,TRBV20-1,TRBJ1-5,TGCAGTGCTAGTACCCAGGGAGGGAGTAGCAATCAGCCCCAGCATTTT,CSASTQGGSSNQPQHF
.,.,TRBV24-1,TRBJ2-5,TGTGCCACCAGTAAATCTACAGGGGAGACCCAGTACTTC,CATSKSTGETQYF
.,many,TRBV12-3/TRBV12-4,TRBJ1-1,TGTGCCAGCAGTTCCGGGGAGGGGAACACTGAAGCTTTCTTT,CASSSGEGNTEAFF
TRBD2,.,TRBV7-2,TRBJ2-7,TGTGCCAGCAGCTATGACGGGAGGTACGAGCAGTACTTC,CASSYDGRYEQYF
TRBD1,few,TRBV28,TRBJ2-1,TGTGCCAGCAATTTATCAGGGGGCTACAATGAGCAGTTCTTC,CASNLSGGYNEQFF
.,many,TRBV20-1,TRBJ2-1,TGCAGTGCTAGAGAACGTGCGGCACTAATCGGGCCAATTTCCTACAATGAGCAGTTCTTC,CSARERAALIGPISYNEQFF
.,many,TRBV27,TRBJ1-5,TGTGCCAGCAGGCTCAGGGTTGGCGATCAGCCCCAGCATTTT,CASRLRVGDQPQHF
TRBD1,many,TRBV5-1,TRBJ1-4,TGCGCCAGCAGCTTGGCCGGACAGGGCACAACTAATGAAAAACTGTTTTTT,CASSLAGQGTTNEKLFF
.,.,TRBV19,TRBJ1-2,TGTGCCAGTAGTATAACCTCAGCAGCCTATGGCTACACCTTC,CASSITSAAYGYTF
.,many,TRBV2,TRBJ2-3,TGTGCCAGCACCTTACAGGGAAACGGTGGAGATACGCAGTATTTT,CASTLQGNGGDTQYF
.,many,TRBV6-1,TRBJ2-7,TGTGCCAGCGGGAGCCGGGACTTCGCGTCCTACGAGCAGTACTTC,CASGSRDFASYEQYF
.,few,TRBV2,TRBJ1-2,TGTGCCAGCCGACCGGATGAGGGGGAGGACGGCTACACCTTC,CASRPDEGEDGYTF
TRBD1,many,TRBV2,TRBJ1-2,TGTGCCAGCACCACCCGGGACAGAGGAGGCTACACCTTC,CASTTRDRGGYTF
TRBD1,many,TRBV6-5,TRBJ1-2,TGTGCCAGCAGTTACCGGGACAGCATCCGTGATTATGGCTACACCTTC,CASSYRDSIRDYGYTF